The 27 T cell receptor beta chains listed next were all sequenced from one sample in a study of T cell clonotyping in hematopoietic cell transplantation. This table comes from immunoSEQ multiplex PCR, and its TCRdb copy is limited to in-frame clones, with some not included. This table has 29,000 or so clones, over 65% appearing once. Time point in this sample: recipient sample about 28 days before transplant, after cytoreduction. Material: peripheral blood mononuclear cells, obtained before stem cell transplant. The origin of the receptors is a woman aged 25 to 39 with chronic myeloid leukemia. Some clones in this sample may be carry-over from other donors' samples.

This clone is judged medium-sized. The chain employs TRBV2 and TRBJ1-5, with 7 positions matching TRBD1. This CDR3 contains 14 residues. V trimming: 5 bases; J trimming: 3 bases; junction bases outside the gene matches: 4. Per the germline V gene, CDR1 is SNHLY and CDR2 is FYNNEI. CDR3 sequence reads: CASSSGQTNQPQHF. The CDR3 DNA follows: TGTGCCAGCAGTTCGGGACAGACCAATCAGCCCCAGCATTTT.

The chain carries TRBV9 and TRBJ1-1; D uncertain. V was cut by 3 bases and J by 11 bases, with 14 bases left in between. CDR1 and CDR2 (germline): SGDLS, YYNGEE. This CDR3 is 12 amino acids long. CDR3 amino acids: CASSDRRGAAFF. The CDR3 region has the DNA TGTGCCAGCAGCGACCGTCGGGGAGCCGCTTTCTTT.

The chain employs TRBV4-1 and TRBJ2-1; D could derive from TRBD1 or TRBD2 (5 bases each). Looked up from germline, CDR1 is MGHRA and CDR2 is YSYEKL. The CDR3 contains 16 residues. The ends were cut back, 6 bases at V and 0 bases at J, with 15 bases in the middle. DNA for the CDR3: TGCGCCAGCAGGAGAGAGGGGCTGAGCTCCTACAATGAGCAGTTCTTC. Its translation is CASRREGLSSYNEQFF.

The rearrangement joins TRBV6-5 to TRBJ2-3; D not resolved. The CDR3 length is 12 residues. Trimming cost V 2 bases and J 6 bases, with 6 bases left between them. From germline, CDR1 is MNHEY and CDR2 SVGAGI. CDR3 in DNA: TGTGCCAGCAGTTACAACACTGATACGCAGTATTTT. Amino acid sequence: CASSYNTDTQYF.

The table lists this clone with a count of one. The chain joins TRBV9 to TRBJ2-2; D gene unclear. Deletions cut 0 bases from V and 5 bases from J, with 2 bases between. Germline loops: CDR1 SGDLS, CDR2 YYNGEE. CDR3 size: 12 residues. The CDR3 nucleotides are TGTGCCAGCAGCGTAGTTACCGGGGAGCTGTTTTTT. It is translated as CASSVVTGELFF.

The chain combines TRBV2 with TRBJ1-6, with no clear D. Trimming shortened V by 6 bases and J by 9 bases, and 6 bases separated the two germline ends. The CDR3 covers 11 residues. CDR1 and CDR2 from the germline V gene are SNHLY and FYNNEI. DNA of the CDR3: TGTGCCAGCAGATTTGGTTCACCCCTCCACTTT. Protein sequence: CASRFGSPLHF.

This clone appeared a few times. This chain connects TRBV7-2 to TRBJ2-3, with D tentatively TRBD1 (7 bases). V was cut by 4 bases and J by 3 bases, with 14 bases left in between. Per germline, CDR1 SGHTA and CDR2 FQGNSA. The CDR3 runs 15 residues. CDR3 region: CASSWDSGGTDTQYF. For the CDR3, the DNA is TGTGCCAGCAGCTGGGACTCAGGGGGTACAGATACGCAGTATTTT.

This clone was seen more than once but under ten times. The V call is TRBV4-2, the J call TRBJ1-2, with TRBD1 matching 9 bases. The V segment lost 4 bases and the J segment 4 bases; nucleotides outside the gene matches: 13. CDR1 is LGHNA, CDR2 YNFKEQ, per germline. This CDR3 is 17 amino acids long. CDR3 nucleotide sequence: TGTGCCAGCAGCCCGTCGGGACAGGGTTTTTTCGGCTATGGCTACACCTTC. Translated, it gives CASSPSGQGFFGYGYTF.

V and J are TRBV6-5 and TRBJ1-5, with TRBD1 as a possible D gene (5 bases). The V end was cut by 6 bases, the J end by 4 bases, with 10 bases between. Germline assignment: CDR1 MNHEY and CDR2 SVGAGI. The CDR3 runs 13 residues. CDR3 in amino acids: CASSAPGNQPQHF. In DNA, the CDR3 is TGTGCCAGCAGCGCACCAGGGAATCAGCCCCAGCATTTT.

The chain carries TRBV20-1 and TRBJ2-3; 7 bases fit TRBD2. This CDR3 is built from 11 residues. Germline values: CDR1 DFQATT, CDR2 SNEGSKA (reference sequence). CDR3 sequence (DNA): TGCAGCTGGGACTACACAGATACGCAGTATTTT. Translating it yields CSWDYTDTQYF.

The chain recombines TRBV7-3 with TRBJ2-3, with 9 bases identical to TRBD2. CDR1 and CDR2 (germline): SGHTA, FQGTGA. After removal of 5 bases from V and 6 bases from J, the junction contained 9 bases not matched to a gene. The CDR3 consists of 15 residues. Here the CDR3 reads CASSLSGGTPDTQYF. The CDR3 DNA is TGTGCCAGCAGCCTTAGCGGGGGTACGCCGGATACGCAGTATTTT. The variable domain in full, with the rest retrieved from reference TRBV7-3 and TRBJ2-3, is GAGVSQTPSNKVTEKGKYVELRCDPISGHTALYWYRQSLGQGPEFLIYFQGTGAADDSGLPNDRFFAVRPEGSVSTLKIQRTERGDSAVYLCASSLSGGTPDTQYFGPGTRLTVL.

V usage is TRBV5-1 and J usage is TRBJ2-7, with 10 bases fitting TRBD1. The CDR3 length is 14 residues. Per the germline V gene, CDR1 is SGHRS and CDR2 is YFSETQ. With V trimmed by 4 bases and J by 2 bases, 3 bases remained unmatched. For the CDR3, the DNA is TGCGCCAGCAGCCCTGGACAGGGGGCCTACGAGCAGTACTTC. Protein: CASSPGQGAYEQYF.

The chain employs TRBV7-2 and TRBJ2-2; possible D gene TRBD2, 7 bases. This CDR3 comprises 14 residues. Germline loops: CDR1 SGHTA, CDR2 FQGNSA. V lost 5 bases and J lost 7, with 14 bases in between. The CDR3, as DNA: TGTGCCAGCAGCCCGCAGGGGAGGGGCGGGGAGCTGTTTTTT. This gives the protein CASSPQGRGGELFF.

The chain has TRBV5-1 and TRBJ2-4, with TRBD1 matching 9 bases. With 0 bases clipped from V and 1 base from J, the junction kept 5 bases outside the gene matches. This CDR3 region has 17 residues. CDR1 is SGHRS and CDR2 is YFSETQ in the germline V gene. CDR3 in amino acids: CASSLGRDRAAKNIQYF. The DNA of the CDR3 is TGCGCCAGCAGCTTGGGACGGGACAGGGCTGCCAAAAACATTCAGTACTTC.

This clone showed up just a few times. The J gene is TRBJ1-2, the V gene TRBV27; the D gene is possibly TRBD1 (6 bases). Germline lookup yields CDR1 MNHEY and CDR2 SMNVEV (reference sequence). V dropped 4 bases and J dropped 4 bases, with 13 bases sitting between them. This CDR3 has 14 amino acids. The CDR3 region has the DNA TGTGCCAGCAGTTCCCCCGGAGGGGGCTATGGCTACACCTTC. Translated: CASSSPGGGYGYTF.

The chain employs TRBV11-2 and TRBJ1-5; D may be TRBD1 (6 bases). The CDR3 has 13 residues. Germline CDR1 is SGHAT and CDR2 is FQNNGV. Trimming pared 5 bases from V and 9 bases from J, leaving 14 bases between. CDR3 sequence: CASSEGEGGPQHF. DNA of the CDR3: TGTGCCAGCAGCGAAGGGGAGGGGGGGCCCCAGCATTTT.

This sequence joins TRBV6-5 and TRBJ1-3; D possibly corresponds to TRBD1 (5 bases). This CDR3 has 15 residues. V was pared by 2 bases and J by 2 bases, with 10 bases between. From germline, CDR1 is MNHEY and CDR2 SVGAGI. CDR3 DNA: TGTGCCAGCAGTTACGCAGGGCTTGCTGGAAACACCATATATTTT. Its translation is CASSYAGLAGNTIYF.

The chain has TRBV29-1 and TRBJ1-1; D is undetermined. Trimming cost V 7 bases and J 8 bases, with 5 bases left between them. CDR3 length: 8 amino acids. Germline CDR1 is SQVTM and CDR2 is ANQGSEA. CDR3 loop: CSAGEAFF. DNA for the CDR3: TGCAGCGCGGGAGAAGCTTTCTTT. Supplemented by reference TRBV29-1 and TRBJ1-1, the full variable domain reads SAVISQKPSRDICQRGTSLTIQCQVDSQVTMMFWYRQQPGQSLTLIATANQGSEATYESGFVIDKFPISRPNLTFSTLTVSNMSPEDSSIYLCSAGEAFFGQGTRLTVV.

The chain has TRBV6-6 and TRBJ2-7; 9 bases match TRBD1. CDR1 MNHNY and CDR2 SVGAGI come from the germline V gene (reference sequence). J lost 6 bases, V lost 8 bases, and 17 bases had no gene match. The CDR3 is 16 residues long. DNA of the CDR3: TGTGCCAGCCGCAACGCAAAACAGGGGGCGACTGCCGAGCAGTACTTC. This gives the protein CASRNAKQGATAEQYF.

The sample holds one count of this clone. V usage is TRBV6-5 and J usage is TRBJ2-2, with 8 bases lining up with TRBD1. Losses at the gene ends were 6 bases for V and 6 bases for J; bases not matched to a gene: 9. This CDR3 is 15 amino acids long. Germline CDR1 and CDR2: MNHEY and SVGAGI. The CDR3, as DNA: TGTGCCAGCAGAACCGACAGGGGTCAGGCCGGGGAGCTGTTTTTT. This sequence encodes CASRTDRGQAGELFF.

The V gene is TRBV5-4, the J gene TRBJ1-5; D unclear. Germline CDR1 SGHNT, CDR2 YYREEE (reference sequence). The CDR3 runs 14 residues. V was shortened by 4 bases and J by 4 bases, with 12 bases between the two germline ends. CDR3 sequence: CASSMEGQNQPQHF. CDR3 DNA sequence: TGTGCCAGCAGCATGGAGGGCCAGAATCAGCCCCAGCATTTT.

CDR3 sequence: CASSYGLTGISYEQYF. The CDR3 DNA reads TGTGCCAGCAGTTACGGCCTGACGGGGATAAGCTACGAGCAGTACTTC. This chain links TRBV6-5 with TRBJ2-7; a possible D gene is TRBD2 (5 bases). Trimming stripped 2 bases from V and 3 bases from J, with 17 bases between. The CDR3 contains 16 residues. CDR1 MNHEY and CDR2 SVGAGI come from the germline V gene.

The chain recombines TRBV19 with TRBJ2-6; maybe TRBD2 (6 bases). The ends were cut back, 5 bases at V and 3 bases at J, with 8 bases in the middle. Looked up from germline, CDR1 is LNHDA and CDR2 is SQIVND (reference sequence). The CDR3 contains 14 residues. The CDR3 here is CASSQAGGANVLTF. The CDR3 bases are TGTGCCAGTAGTCAAGCGGGTGGGGCCAACGTCCTGACTTTC.

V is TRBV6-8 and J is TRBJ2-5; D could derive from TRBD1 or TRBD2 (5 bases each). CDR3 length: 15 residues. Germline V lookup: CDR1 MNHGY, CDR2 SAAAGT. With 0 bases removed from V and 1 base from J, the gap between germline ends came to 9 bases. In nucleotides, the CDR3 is TGTGCCAGCAGTTACTCGGGGGTTCTCCAAGAGACCCAGTACTTC. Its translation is CASSYSGVLQETQYF.

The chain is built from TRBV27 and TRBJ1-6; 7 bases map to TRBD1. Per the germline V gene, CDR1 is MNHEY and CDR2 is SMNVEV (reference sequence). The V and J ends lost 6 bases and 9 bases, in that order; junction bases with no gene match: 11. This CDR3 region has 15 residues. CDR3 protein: CASSPFRGRSSPLHF. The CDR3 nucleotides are TGTGCCAGCAGCCCCTTCAGGGGGAGAAGTTCACCCCTCCACTTT.

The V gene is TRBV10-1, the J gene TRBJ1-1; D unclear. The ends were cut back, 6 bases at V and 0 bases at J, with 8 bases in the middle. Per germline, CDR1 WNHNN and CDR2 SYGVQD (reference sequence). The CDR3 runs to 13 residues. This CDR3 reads CASRQTLNTEAFF. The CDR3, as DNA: TGCGCCAGCAGACAGACGCTGAACACTGAAGCTTTCTTT.

Here the CDR3 DNA reads TGTGCCAGCAGTCCCGGGGGGCTCCTCCACTTT. The encoded protein is CASSPGGLLHF. V gene TRBV6-6 combines with J gene TRBJ1-6; perhaps TRBD1 as D (6 bases). Between the trimmed V and J ends, which lost 5 bases and 15 bases, there was a span of 11 bases. Germline loops: CDR1 MNHNY, CDR2 SVGAGI (reference sequence). CDR3 length: 11 residues.